One and the same sample provided the 30 T cell receptor beta chains below, sequenced in a study of T cell repertoires in cytomegalovirus infection. No antigen has been identified for these receptors. TCRdb ran MiXCR on the reads and lists one entry per CDR3 protein. Seen here are 570,000 or so distinct CDR3 sequences, 40% observed once, and the top ten hold around 50%. The source material was cultured PBMCs, sampled from culture after CMV antigen stimulation. These TCRs come from a human donor in good health (CMV status not recorded). Some clones in this sample may be carry-over from other donors' samples.

This clonotype was counted between two and nine times. This rearrangement joins TRBV19 to TRBJ2-1, with D possibly TRBD1 on 6 matching bases. Germline CDR1 and CDR2: LNHDA and SQIVND (reference sequence). V gave up 7 bases and J gave up 4 bases, with 17 bases separating them. This CDR3 is built from 15 residues. CDR3 sequence: CASKAGTLRYNEQFF. CDR3 nucleotides: TGTGCCAGTAAAGCCGGGACACTCCGGTACAATGAGCAGTTCTTC.

J is TRBJ2-2 and V is TRBV20-1; no clear D. The V gene's germline CDR1 is DFQATT and CDR2 SNEGSKA (reference sequence). The CDR3 consists of 11 residues. The CDR3 region is CSSGLTGELFF. CDR3 sequence (DNA): TGCAGCTCCGGGCTCACCGGGGAGCTGTTTTTT.

This clonotype has more than one count but fewer than ten. The chain joins TRBV5-6 to TRBJ1-2; the D gene is possibly TRBD1 (5 bases). The CDR3 contains 15 residues. V lost 4 bases and J lost 4, with 17 bases in between. Germline CDR1 reads SGHDT; CDR2 reads YYEEEE. The CDR3 nucleotides read TGTGCCAGCAGCCTTTTCAGGGCCCGAGTCTATGGCTACACCTTC. Translated: CASSLFRARVYGYTF.

This rearrangement joins TRBV4-2 to TRBJ1-6; 8 bases match TRBD1. The CDR3 totals 15 residues. The V segment lost 0 bases and the J segment 7 bases; nucleotides outside the gene matches: 2. The germline V gene encodes CDR1 LGHNA and CDR2 YNFKEQ. The CDR3 region is CASSQEGQANSPLHF. The CDR3 DNA follows: TGTGCCAGCAGCCAAGAGGGACAGGCGAATTCACCCCTCCACTTT.

CDR3: CASSSRTSGIGNEQFF. CDR3 coding DNA: TGTGCCAGCAGCTCCCGTACTAGCGGGATCGGAAATGAGCAGTTCTTC. The chain carries TRBV7-2 and TRBJ2-1; 10 nucleotides agree with TRBD2. Germline CDR1 SGHTA, CDR2 FQGNSA. Unmatched junction bases numbered 10, after V lost 4 bases and J lost 7 bases. The CDR3 loop spans 16 amino acids. Variable domain in full (rest from reference TRBV7-2 and TRBJ2-1): GAGVSQSPSNKVTEKGKDVELRCDPISGHTALYWYRQSLGQGLEFLIYFQGNSAPDKSGLPSDRFSAERTGGSVSTLTIQRTQQEDSAVYLCASSSRTSGIGNEQFFGPGTRLTVL.

The rearrangement uses TRBV29-1 and TRBJ1-2; D ambiguous. The germline V gene encodes CDR1 SQVTM and CDR2 ANQGSEA. V was pared by 6 bases and J by 3 bases, with 14 bases between. This CDR3 contains 13 residues. The DNA for the CDR3 is TGCAGCGTCACTGAGCCCGGCGACTATGGCTACACCTTC. Its translation is CSVTEPGDYGYTF.

The V call is TRBV19, the J call TRBJ1-1, with no clear D. CDR3 size: 14 residues. V gave up 1 base and J gave up 0 bases, with 6 bases separating them. Germline CDR1 reads LNHDA; CDR2 reads SQIVND (reference sequence). CDR3 residues: CASSIGPLNTEAFF. Written as DNA, the CDR3 is TGTGCCAGTAGTATAGGGCCGTTGAACACTGAAGCTTTCTTT. Full variable domain (outside the CDR3, taken from reference TRBV19 and TRBJ1-1): DGGITQSPKYLFRKEGQNVTLSCEQNLNHDAMYWYRQDPGQGLRLIYYSQIVNDFQKGDIAEGYSVSREKKESFPLTVTSAQKNPTAFYLCASSIGPLNTEAFFGQGTRLTVV.

The chain recombines TRBV5-1 with TRBJ1-1; D is possibly TRBD1 (5 bases). Trimming took 3 bases from V and 7 from J, leaving 16 bases between them. The CDR3 runs 14 residues. Germline-derived CDR1 and CDR2 are SGHRS and YFSETQ. The CDR3 DNA follows: TGCGCCAGCAGCTCGCAGGGCGGGGGTAGTGAAGCTTTCTTT. Translation gives CASSSQGGGSEAFF.

The J gene is TRBJ2-1, the V gene TRBV5-1; 11 bases are a match to TRBD2. Germline CDR1 is SGHRS and CDR2 is YFSETQ. With 4 bases clipped from V and 8 bases from J, the junction kept 11 bases outside the gene matches. This CDR3 is 16 amino acids long. CDR3 in amino acids: CASSASLAGGPDEQFF. In nucleotides, the CDR3 is TGCGCCAGCAGCGCTTCTTTAGCGGGGGGGCCGGATGAGCAGTTCTTC.

J is TRBJ1-2 and V is TRBV20-1; D perhaps matches TRBD1 (5 bases). The V gene's germline CDR1 is DFQATT and CDR2 SNEGSKA (reference sequence). The CDR3 contains 13 residues. V lost 1 base, J lost 8 bases, and 14 bases lay in between. CDR3 loop: CSARATGLGGYTF. The CDR3 region has the DNA TGCAGTGCTAGAGCCACAGGCCTCGGGGGCTACACCTTC.

CDR3 amino acids: CASSSDRVPKNIQYF. The CDR3 DNA sequence: TGTGCCAGCAGCTCGGACAGGGTACCCAAAAACATTCAGTACTTC. The V gene is TRBV7-2, the J gene TRBJ2-4, with 8 bases identical to TRBD1. Germline CDR1 reads SGHTA; CDR2 reads FQGNSA. The CDR3 loop spans 15 amino acids. J gave up 2 bases and V 4 bases, and 4 bases lay outside the gene matches.

The table lists this clonotype with a few counts. The chain recombines TRBV12-3 or TRBV12-4 with TRBJ2-7; D unclear. The CDR3 has 13 amino acids. Deletions cut 3 bases from V and 6 bases from J, with 12 bases between. The CDR3 sequence: CASSFGVSSEQYF. In DNA, the CDR3 is TGTGCCAGCAGTTTTGGGGTTTCTAGCGAGCAGTACTTC.

The chain couples TRBV11-3 to TRBJ1-3; 9 bases fit TRBD1. Trimming took 5 bases from V and 0 from J; bases not matched to a gene: 5. The CDR3 covers 16 residues. Germline-derived CDR1 and CDR2 are SGHNT and YENEEA. CDR3 bases: TGTGCCAGCAGCCCGGGACAGGGCTACTCTGGAAACACCATATATTTT. It encodes CASSPGQGYSGNTIYF.

This sequence joins TRBV11-2 and TRBJ2-2; D assignment may be TRBD1 or TRBD2 (5 bases each). The CDR3 has 13 residues. Trimming shortened V by 5 bases and J by 6 bases, and 10 bases separated the two germline ends. CDR1 SGHAT and CDR2 FQNNGV come from the germline V gene. CDR3 sequence: CASSRGPAGELFF. Here the CDR3 DNA reads TGTGCCAGCAGCAGGGGACCTGCCGGGGAGCTGTTTTTT.

V and J are TRBV7-6 and TRBJ2-3; 7 bases map to TRBD1. Losses at the gene ends were 1 base for V and 4 bases for J; bases not matched to a gene: 5. Per germline, CDR1 SGHVS and CDR2 FNYEAQ. This CDR3 has 15 residues. Written as DNA, the CDR3 is TGTGCCAGCAGCTTAGACAGGGGTCTGTCAGATACGCAGTATTTT. It codes for CASSLDRGLSDTQYF. The whole variable domain, filled in from reference TRBV7-6 and TRBJ2-3, reads GAGVSQSPRYKVTKRGQDVALRCDPISGHVSLYWYRQALGQGPEFLTYFNYEAQQDKSGLPNDRFSAERPEGSISTLTIQRTEQRDSAMYRCASSLDRGLSDTQYFGPGTRLTVL.

This clonotype was seen a handful of times. This chain uses TRBV15 with TRBJ1-1; D call uncertain. Trimming removed 1 base at V and 5 bases at J, with 11 bases between. CDR1 LNHNV and CDR2 YYDKDF come from the germline V gene (reference sequence). The CDR3 is 14 amino acids. In DNA form, the CDR3 reads TGTGCCACCAGCAGAGGCGGGTATCAGACTGAAGCTTTCTTT. It codes for CATSRGGYQTEAFF.

This clonotype came up a few times. V usage is TRBV4-3 and J usage is TRBJ2-1; 8 bases fit TRBD2. Germline V gives CDR1 LGHNA, CDR2 YSLEER. The CDR3 is made up of 15 amino acids. V shed 0 bases and J 5 bases; nucleotides not matched to a gene: 3. The CDR3 bases are TGCGCCAGCAGCCAAGAGAGCGGGGGCAACAATGAGCAGTTCTTC. The encoded protein is CASSQESGGNNEQFF.

The J gene is TRBJ1-6, the V gene TRBV19; possible D gene TRBD1, 5 bases. Germline CDR1 reads LNHDA; CDR2 reads SQIVND (reference sequence). Deletions cut 5 bases from V and 10 bases from J, with 18 bases between. The CDR3 has 15 amino acids. CDR3 nucleotides: TGTGCCAGTAGTCCCGACAGAGGGGTAGAGTCACCCCTCCACTTT. Translation: CASSPDRGVESPLHF.

This clonotype has a handful of counts. The V call is TRBV7-2, the J call TRBJ2-7, with TRBD1 matching over 10 bases. V shed 5 bases and J 2 bases; nucleotides not matched to a gene: 6. The germline V gene encodes CDR1 SGHTA and CDR2 FQGNSA. This CDR3 is 15 amino acids long. CDR3 protein: CASSNPGQGTYEQYF. For the CDR3, the DNA is TGTGCCAGCAGCAACCCGGGACAGGGGACCTACGAGCAGTACTTC.

V and J are TRBV5-4 and TRBJ1-5; TRBD1 might be the D (6 bases). The CDR3 sequence is 16 residues long. V was trimmed by 5 bases and J by 3 bases, leaving 18 bases between them. Per the germline V gene, CDR1 is SGHNT and CDR2 is YYREEE (reference sequence). CDR3 amino acids: CASRPDGGPPNQPQHF. CDR3 nucleotide sequence: TGTGCCAGCAGACCCGATGGGGGCCCTCCCAATCAGCCCCAGCATTTT.

The rearrangement links TRBV4-2 to TRBJ2-5; 7 nucleotides line up with TRBD1. The germline V gene encodes CDR1 LGHNA and CDR2 YNFKEQ. Germline trimming cut 2 bases from V and 4 bases from J; bases unmatched to any gene: 10. This CDR3 contains 16 residues. The CDR3, as DNA: TGTGCCAGCAGCCAACCAGTGACAGGGAAAGGAGAGACCCAGTACTTC. As protein: CASSQPVTGKGETQYF.

This rearrangement joins TRBV20-1 to TRBJ2-5; the match to TRBD2 covers 7 bases. Germline V CDR1 and CDR2: DFQATT, SNEGSKA (reference sequence). CDR3 length equals 15 residues. The V gene end was trimmed by 0 bases and the J gene end by 4 bases; junction bases not matched to a gene: 8. CDR3 in amino acids: CSARDLAASGETQYF. The DNA of the CDR3 is TGCAGTGCTAGAGATTTGGCGGCTAGCGGAGAGACCCAGTACTTC.

A few counts support this clonotype. The chain recombines TRBV7-2 with TRBJ2-7, with D unresolved. Germline assignment: CDR1 SGHTA and CDR2 FQGNSA. V was cut by 1 base and J by 9 bases, with 13 bases left in between. This CDR3 has 13 residues. CDR3 DNA sequence: TGTGCCAGCAGCTTAGGAGCCCGCGATGCGCAGTACTTC. Amino acids: CASSLGARDAQYF.

The rearrangement joins TRBV6-5 to TRBJ2-1, with 11 bases matching TRBD2. CDR3 length: 14 residues. Germline CDR1 is MNHEY and CDR2 is SVGAGI. V lost 6 bases and J lost 12; bases outside the gene matches: 10. The CDR3 sequence is CASRGGSGGVGQFF. The CDR3 DNA is TGTGCCAGCAGAGGAGGTAGCGGGGGGGTCGGGCAGTTCTTC.

This clonotype occurred a few times. V gene TRBV19 combines with J gene TRBJ1-2; D unclear. This CDR3 is 15 amino acids long. Trimming removed 10 bases from V and 5 bases from J, with 23 bases in between. Germline V CDR1 and CDR2: LNHDA, SQIVND (reference sequence). The DNA for the CDR3 is TGTGCCACCCGCTCGGCAGCTCAGTTATCATATGGCTACACCTTC. Amino acid sequence: CATRSAAQLSYGYTF.

V gene TRBV7-4 combines with J gene TRBJ2-1, with TRBD2 matching over 10 bases. The junction had 2 bases not matched to a gene; V was cut back by 2 bases and J by 13 bases. This CDR3 has 12 amino acids. Per the germline V gene, CDR1 is SGHVT and CDR2 is SQSDAQ. CDR3 in amino acids: CASSLLAGDQFF. For the CDR3, the DNA is TGTGCCAGCAGCTTACTAGCGGGGGATCAGTTCTTC.

V is TRBV15 and J is TRBJ1-5; 7 bases fit TRBD1. Germline-derived CDR1 and CDR2 are LNHNV and YYDKDF (reference sequence). The CDR3 is made up of 16 amino acids. V lost 0 bases and J lost 1; bases outside the gene matches: 3. This CDR3 is CATSRDPGQSNQPQHF. CDR3 DNA sequence: TGTGCCACCAGCAGAGACCCGGGACAGAGCAATCAGCCCCAGCATTTT.

The chain uses TRBV20-1 and TRBJ2-5; TRBD1 aligns across 7 bases. Per the germline V gene, CDR1 is DFQATT and CDR2 is SNEGSKA (reference sequence). Unmatched junction bases numbered 1, after V lost 4 bases and J lost 5 bases. There are 11 residues in the CDR3. CDR3 nucleotides: TGCAGTGCTATGACAGGGGAGACCCAGTACTTC. This sequence encodes CSAMTGETQYF.

This clonotype was counted between two and nine times. The rearrangement uses TRBV7-6 and TRBJ2-4; either TRBD1 or TRBD2 may fit D (7 bases each). Germline V gene data show CDR1 as SGHVS and CDR2 as FNYEAQ. The CDR3 sequence is 14 residues long. V was clipped by 5 bases and J by 9 bases, with 17 bases between them. The CDR3 sequence is CASSTTGEGGIQYF. The CDR3 nucleotides read TGTGCCAGCAGCACCACAGGGGAGGGGGGCATTCAGTACTTC.

This rearrangement joins TRBV10-3 to TRBJ2-3, with unresolved D. Per germline, CDR1 ENHRY and CDR2 SYGVKD. V gave up 6 bases and J gave up 2 bases, with 3 bases separating them. This CDR3 spans 11 amino acids. The CDR3: CAIRSTDTQYF. Written as DNA, the CDR3 is TGTGCCATCAGATCCACAGATACGCAGTATTTT.